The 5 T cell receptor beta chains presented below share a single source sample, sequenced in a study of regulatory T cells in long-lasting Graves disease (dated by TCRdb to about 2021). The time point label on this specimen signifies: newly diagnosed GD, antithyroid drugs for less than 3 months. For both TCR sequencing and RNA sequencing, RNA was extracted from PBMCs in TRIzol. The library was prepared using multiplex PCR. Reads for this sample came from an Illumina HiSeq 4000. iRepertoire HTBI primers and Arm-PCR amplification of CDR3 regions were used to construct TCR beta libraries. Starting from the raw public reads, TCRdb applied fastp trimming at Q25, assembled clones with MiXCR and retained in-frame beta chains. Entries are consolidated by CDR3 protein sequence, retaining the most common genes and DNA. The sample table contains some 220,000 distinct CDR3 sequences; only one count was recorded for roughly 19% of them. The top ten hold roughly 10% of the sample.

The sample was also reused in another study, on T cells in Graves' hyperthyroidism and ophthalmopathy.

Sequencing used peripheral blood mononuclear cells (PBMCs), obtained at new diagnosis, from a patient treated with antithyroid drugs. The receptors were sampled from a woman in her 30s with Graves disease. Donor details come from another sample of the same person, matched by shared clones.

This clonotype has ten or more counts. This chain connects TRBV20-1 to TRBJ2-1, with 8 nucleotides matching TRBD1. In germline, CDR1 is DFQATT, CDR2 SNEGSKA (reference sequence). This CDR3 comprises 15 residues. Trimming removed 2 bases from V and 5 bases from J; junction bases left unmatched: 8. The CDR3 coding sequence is TGCAGTGCTAGATCCGACAGGGGACCCAACAATGAGCAGTTCTTC. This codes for CSARSDRGPNNEQFF.

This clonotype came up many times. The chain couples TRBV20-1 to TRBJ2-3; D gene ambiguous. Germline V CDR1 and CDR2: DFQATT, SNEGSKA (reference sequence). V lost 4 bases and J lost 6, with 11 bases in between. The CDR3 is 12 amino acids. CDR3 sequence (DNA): TGCAGTGCTAAAACTATTCGCGATACGCAGTATTTT. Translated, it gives CSAKTIRDTQYF.

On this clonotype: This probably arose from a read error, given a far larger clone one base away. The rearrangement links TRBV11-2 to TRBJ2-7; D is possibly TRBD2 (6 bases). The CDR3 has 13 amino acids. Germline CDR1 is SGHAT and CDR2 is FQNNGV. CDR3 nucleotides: TGCGCCAGCAGCTCGGGACTGTACAATGAGCAGTACTTC. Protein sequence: CASSSGLYNEQYF.

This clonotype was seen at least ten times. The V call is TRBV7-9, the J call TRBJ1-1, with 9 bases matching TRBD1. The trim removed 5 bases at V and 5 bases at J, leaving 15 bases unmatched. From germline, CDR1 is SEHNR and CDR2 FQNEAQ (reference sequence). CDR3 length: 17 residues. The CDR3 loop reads CASSPHGTGISGTEAFF. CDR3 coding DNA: TGTGCCAGCAGCCCGCACGGGACAGGGATTTCAGGTACTGAAGCTTTCTTT.

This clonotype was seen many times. As DNA, the CDR3 is TGTGCCAGCAGTTTATCCAGGGTGAAGGCTGGAAACACCATATATTTT. Residues: CASSLSRVKAGNTIYF. The chain carries TRBV28 and TRBJ1-3; the D gene is possibly TRBD1 (5 bases). In germline, CDR1 is MDHEN, CDR2 SYDVKM. This CDR3 has 16 residues. The V end lost 1 base, the J end lost 2 bases, and 12 bases lay between the germline ends.